This TCR beta chain was documented in a study of type 1 regulatory T cells. Study-wide context: T-allo10 is an in vitro-generated, Tr1-enriched CD4 T cell product specific for alloantigen.

There are 16 residues in the CDR3. The trim removed 3 bases at V and 4 bases at J, leaving 8 bases unmatched. Germline V gene data show CDR1 as DFQATT and CDR2 as SNEGSKA (reference sequence). This clonotype was seen a few times. One entry per CDR3 protein, called by TCRdb with MiXCR from the reads. The repertoire holds approximately 90,000 distinct CDR3 sequences, about 28% seen once, with approximately 2.2% in the top ten. This TCR was sampled from a human donor in good health. The V call is TRBV20-1, the J call TRBJ2-3; TRBD2 agrees at 12 bases. Sequenced material: CD4+ T cells, either the whole sample or a sorted fraction (not recorded which). CDR3: CSASLSSGRASDTQYF. The CDR3, as DNA: TGCAGTGCTAGTCTTTCTAGCGGGAGGGCCTCAGATACGCAGTATTTT.